Included here is one T cell receptor beta chain sequence, with context. Its antigen is not known. Read sequence stops 3 residues before the CDR3 end, and the germline J gene provides the missing end. These data come from a study of Tregs in tolerant kidney transplant recipients. Broader study findings: Antigen-driven expansion was suggested because donor-specific Tregs expanded more than all Tregs in tolerant patients.

The CDR3 covers 17 residues. Losses at the gene ends were 5 bases for V and 2 bases for J; bases not matched to a gene: 9. CDR1 KGHSH and CDR2 LQKENI come from the germline V gene. Method: immunoSEQ multiplex PCR; TCRdb's copy keeps in-frame clones and lacks some. The specimen's table records about 48,000 clones. This TCR derives from a human donor who received a combined kidney and bone marrow transplant. Sequenced here: CD4+ T cells from blood, sampled before the transplant. The chain is built from TRBV18 and TRBJ2-6; 7 nucleotides match TRBD1. The CDR3 DNA, read in part, is TGTGCCAGCTCATCCCGACAGGGTTATCCTGGGGCCAACGTC. Translating gives CASSSRQGYPGANV. The entire CDR3 protein reads CASSSRQGYPGANVLTF.